The table lists the clone carrying this T cell receptor beta chain with many counts. Its matching antigen is unknown. These data originate in a study of CD8 T cells in ankylosing spondylitis. The CDR3 totals 14 residues. V lost 0 bases and J 4 bases, leaving 8 bases between the germline ends. The germline V gene encodes CDR1 ENHRY and CDR2 SYGVKD. Study findings and constraints: Clones linked to disease, bearing a CD8+ phenotype, were relatively rare in peripheral blood. Earlier authors reported some of these motif variants in reactive arthritis synovial fluid and blood. Roughly 8 highly homologous variants made up a TCR beta motif that seemed to typify ankylosing spondylitis blood.

In making TCR beta libraries, quantitative 5'-RACE with molecular barcodes was used. In TCRdb, the 5' RACE reads were re-called with MiXCR into one record per CDR3 protein. Counted here are roughly 250,000 distinct CDR3 sequences, around 9.2% occurring once; the ten biggest clones make up almost 7%. The chain uses TRBV10-3 and TRBJ2-3; no firm D call. This sequence was found in a male donor with ankylosing spondylitis or in good health (not recorded which). Sequencing input: blood, either unsorted or a sorted T cell fraction (not recorded which). The CDR3 here is CAISESLTSDTQYF. CDR3 sequence (DNA): TGTGCCATCAGTGAGTCGCTGACATCAGATACGCAGTATTTT.